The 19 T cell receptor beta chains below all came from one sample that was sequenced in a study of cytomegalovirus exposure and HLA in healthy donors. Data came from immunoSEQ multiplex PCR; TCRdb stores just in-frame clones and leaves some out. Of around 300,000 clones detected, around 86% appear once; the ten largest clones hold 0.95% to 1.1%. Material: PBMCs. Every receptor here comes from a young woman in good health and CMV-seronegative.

The CDR3 DNA reads TGCGCCAGCAGCCCAAACCCCCGGGACAACTACGAGCAGTACTTC. It yields the protein CASSPNPRDNYEQYF. This sequence joins TRBV4-1 and TRBJ2-7; weak D call: TRBD1 (6 bases). The length of the CDR3 is 15 residues. V lost 4 bases, J lost 3 bases, and 16 bases lay in between. From germline, CDR1 is MGHRA and CDR2 YSYEKL.

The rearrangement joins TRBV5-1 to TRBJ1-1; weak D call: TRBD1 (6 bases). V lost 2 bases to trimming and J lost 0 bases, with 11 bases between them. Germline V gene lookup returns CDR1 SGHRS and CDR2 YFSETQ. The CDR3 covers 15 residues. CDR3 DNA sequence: TGCGCCAGCAGCTTACCGGACAGCCTGAACACTGAAGCTTTCTTT. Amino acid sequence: CASSLPDSLNTEAFF.

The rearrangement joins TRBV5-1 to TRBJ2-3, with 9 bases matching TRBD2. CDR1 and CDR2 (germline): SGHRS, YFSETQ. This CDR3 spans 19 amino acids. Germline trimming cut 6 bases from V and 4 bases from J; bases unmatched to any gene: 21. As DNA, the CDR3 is TGCGCCAGCACGGCCCCCCTAGCGGGGAGCCCGCTGCTCCCAGATACGCAGTATTTT. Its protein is CASTAPLAGSPLLPDTQYF.

The chain's CDR3 is CASSPNSGNPYEQYF. In DNA form, the CDR3 reads TGTGCCAGCAGCCCGAATAGCGGTAACCCCTACGAGCAGTACTTC. The J gene is TRBJ2-7, the V gene TRBV14; D may be TRBD2 (6 bases). Germline V gene lookup returns CDR1 SGHDN and CDR2 FVKESK. The CDR3 consists of 15 residues. Trimming pared 4 bases from V and 2 bases from J, leaving 15 bases between. The complete variable domain, with remaining parts taken from reference TRBV14 and TRBJ2-7, reads EAGVTQFPSHSVIEKGQTVTLRCDPISGHDNLYWYRRVMGKEIKFLLHFVKESKQDESGMPNNRFLAERTGGTYSTLKVQPAELEDSGVYFCASSPNSGNPYEQYFGPGTRLTVT.

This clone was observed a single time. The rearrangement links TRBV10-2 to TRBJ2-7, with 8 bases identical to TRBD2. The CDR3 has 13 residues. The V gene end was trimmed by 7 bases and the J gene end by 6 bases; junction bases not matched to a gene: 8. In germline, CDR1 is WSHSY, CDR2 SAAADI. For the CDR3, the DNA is TGCGCCAGCAACCCAGCGGGAGCAGGCGAGCAGTACTTC. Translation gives CASNPAGAGEQYF.

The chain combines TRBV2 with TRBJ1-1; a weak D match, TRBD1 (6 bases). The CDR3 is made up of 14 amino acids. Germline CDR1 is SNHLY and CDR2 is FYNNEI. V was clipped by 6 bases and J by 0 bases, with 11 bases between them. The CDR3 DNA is TGTGCCAGCAGACACAGGGCAATGAACACTGAAGCTTTCTTT. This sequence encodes CASRHRAMNTEAFF.

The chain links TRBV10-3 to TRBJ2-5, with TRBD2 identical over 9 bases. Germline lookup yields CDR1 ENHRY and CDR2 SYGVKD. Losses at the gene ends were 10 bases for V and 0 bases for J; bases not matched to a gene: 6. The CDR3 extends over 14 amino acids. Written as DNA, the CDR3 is TGTGCCAGTGGGAGCGGGGGGAACCAAGAGACCCAGTACTTC. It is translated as CASGSGGNQETQYF.

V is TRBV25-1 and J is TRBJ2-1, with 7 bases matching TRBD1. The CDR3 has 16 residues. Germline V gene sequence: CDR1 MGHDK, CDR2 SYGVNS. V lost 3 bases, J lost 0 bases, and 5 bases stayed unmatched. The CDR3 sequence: CASSDPRDSSYNEQFF. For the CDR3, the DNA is TGTGCCAGCAGTGACCCCCGGGACAGCTCCTACAATGAGCAGTTCTTC.

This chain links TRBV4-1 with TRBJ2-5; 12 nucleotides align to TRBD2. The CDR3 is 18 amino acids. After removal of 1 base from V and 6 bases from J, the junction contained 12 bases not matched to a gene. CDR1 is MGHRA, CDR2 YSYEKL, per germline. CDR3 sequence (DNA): TGCGCCAGCAGCCAAGGTGCAAAACGACTAGCGGGGGAGAAGACCCAGTACTTC. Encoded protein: CASSQGAKRLAGEKTQYF.

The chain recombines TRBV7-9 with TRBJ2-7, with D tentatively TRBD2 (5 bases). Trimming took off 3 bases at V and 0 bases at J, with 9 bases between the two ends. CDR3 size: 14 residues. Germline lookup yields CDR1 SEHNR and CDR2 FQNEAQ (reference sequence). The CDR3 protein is CASSFPGFSYEQYF. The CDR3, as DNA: TGTGCCAGCAGCTTTCCGGGGTTCTCCTACGAGCAGTACTTC. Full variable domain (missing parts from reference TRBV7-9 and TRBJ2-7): DTGVSQNPRHKITKRGQNVTFRCDPISEHNRLYWYRQTLGQGPEFLTYFQNEAQLEKSRLLSDRFSAERPKGSFSTLEIQRTEQGDSAMYLCASSFPGFSYEQYFGPGTRLTVT.

The CDR3 bases are TGTGCCAGTAGTTCCGACAGGGGGTCCACAGATACGCAGTATTTT. It encodes CASSSDRGSTDTQYF. This chain joins TRBV19 and TRBJ2-3; 9 bases are shared with TRBD1. The CDR3 loop spans 15 amino acids. Looked up from germline, CDR1 is LNHDA and CDR2 is SQIVND (reference sequence). V lost 5 bases and J lost 2; bases outside the gene matches: 5.

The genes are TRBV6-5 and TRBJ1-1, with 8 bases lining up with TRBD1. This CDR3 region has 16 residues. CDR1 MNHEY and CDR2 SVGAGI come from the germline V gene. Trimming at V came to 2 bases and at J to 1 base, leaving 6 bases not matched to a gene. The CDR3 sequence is CASSYAYDRGNTEAFF. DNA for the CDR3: TGTGCCAGCAGTTACGCCTACGACAGGGGGAACACTGAAGCTTTCTTT.

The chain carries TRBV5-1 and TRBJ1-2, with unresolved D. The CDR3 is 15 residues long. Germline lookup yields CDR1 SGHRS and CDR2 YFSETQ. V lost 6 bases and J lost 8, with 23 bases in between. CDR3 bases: TGCGCCAGCAACAAACAAGCCCTAGGCCTAAGAGGCTACACCTTC. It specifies CASNKQALGLRGYTF.

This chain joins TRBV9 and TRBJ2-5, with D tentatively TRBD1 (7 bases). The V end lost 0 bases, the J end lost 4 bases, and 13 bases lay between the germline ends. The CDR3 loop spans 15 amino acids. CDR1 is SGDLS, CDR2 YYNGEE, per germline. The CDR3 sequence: CASSVDGGGRETQYF. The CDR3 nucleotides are TGTGCCAGCAGCGTAGACGGAGGGGGCAGAGAGACCCAGTACTTC.

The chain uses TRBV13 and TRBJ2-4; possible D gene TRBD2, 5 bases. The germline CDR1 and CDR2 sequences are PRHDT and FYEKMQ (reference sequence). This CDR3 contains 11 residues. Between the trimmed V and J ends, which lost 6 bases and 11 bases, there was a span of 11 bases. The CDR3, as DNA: TGTGCCAGCAGGGCCGCGGGCCTTCAGTACTTC. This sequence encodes CASRAAGLQYF.

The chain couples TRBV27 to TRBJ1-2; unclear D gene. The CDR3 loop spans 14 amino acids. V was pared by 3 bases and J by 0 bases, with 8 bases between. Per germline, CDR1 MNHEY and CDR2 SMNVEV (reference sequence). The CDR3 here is CASSFNRANYGYTF. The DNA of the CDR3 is TGTGCCAGCAGTTTTAATCGAGCTAACTATGGCTACACCTTC.

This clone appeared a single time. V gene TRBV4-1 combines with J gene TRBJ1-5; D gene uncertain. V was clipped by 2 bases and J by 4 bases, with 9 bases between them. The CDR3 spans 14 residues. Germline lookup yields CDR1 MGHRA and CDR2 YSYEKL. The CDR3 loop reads CASSQPDGNQPQHF. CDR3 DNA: TGCGCCAGCAGCCAACCTGACGGGAATCAGCCCCAGCATTTT.

The CDR3 reads CAWTVLNTGELFF. CDR3 in DNA: TGTGCCTGGACTGTACTAAACACCGGGGAGCTGTTTTTT. The chain carries TRBV30 and TRBJ2-2, with D hard to call. V lost 4 bases to trimming and J lost 2 bases, with 8 bases between them. This CDR3 is 13 amino acids long. Germline V lookup: CDR1 GTSNPN, CDR2 SVGIG (reference sequence).

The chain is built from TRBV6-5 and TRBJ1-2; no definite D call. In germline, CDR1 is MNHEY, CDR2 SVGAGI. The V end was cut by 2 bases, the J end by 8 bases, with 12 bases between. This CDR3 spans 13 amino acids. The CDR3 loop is CASSYKFREGYTF. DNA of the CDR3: TGTGCCAGCAGTTACAAATTCCGAGAGGGCTACACCTTC.